This T cell receptor (beta chain) derives from a study of cytomegalovirus exposure and HLA in healthy donors. PCR employed 60 Vbeta and 13 Jbeta primers. TCRdb's copy holds only in-frame clones and misses some; the assay was immunoSEQ multiplex PCR. The profile shows roughly 170,000 clones, 82% of them singletons. V lost 0 bases and J lost 8; bases outside the gene matches: 7. The CDR3 runs 14 residues. The germline V gene has CDR1 SQVTM and CDR2 ANQGSEA. The chain is built from TRBV29-1 and TRBJ2-1, with 7 bases identical to TRBD2. The sequenced sample consisted of PBMCs. The clonotype comes from a male donor in good health and CMV-seronegative. CDR3 protein: CSVEDSGRGDEQFF. CDR3 sequence (DNA): TGCAGCGTTGAAGATAGCGGTCGGGGGGATGAGCAGTTCTTC.